These 21 T cell receptor beta chains came from one sample sequenced in a study of blood T cell repertoires in COVID-19. Using immunoSEQ multiplex PCR, the repertoire was profiled, and TCRdb retains in-frame clones only, with some absent. This table has fewer than 250,000 clones, around 85% appearing once. The sequenced sample was peripheral blood. The receptors were sampled from a woman aged 45-59 years with acute or convalescent COVID-19.

The V call is TRBV7-2, the J call TRBJ2-1, with a weak D call TRBD2 (5 bases). The V and J ends lost 4 bases and 8 bases respectively, with 6 bases between them. CDR1 is SGHTA, CDR2 FQGNSA, per germline. The CDR3 spans 11 residues. The CDR3 DNA reads as TGTGCCAGCAGCTCGCGGGATGAGCAGTTCTTC. Residues: CASSSRDEQFF. Full variable domain (rest looked up from reference TRBV7-2 and TRBJ2-1): GAGVSQSPSNKVTEKGKDVELRCDPISGHTALYWYRQSLGQGLEFLIYFQGNSAPDKSGLPSDRFSAERTGGSVSTLTIQRTQQEDSAVYLCASSSRDEQFFGPGTRLTVL.

The rearrangement links TRBV7-2 to TRBJ1-6, with TRBD1 matching 7 bases. Trimming took 5 bases from V and 7 from J; bases not matched to a gene: 8. There are 15 residues in the CDR3. Germline CDR1 reads SGHTA; CDR2 reads FQGNSA. CDR3 nucleotide sequence: TGTGCCAGCAGCCCGGACAGGTCCCACAATTCACCCCTCCACTTT. Translation: CASSPDRSHNSPLHF. The variable domain in full, with the rest retrieved from reference TRBV7-2 and TRBJ1-6, is GAGVSQSPSNKVTEKGKDVELRCDPISGHTALYWYRQSLGQGLEFLIYFQGNSAPDKSGLPSDRFSAERTGGSVSTLTIQRTQQEDSAVYLCASSPDRSHNSPLHFGNGTRLTVT.

J is TRBJ2-1 and V is TRBV5-1; D is undetermined. Germline V lookup: CDR1 SGHRS, CDR2 YFSETQ. This CDR3 has 15 residues. V was clipped by 0 bases and J by 7 bases, with 14 bases between them. The DNA for the CDR3 is TGCGCCAGCAGCTTGGGGTTGTTCGCGTATAATGAGCAGTTCTTC. It yields the protein CASSLGLFAYNEQFF. The entire variable domain, with the rest obtained from reference TRBV5-1 and TRBJ2-1, is as follows: KAGVTQTPRYLIKTRGQQVTLSCSPISGHRSVSWYQQTPGQGLQFLFEYFSETQRNKGNFPGRFSGRQFSNSRSEMNVSTLELGDSALYLCASSLGLFAYNEQFFGPGTRLTVL.

The chain is built from TRBV5-4 and TRBJ2-7; TRBD1 matches 8 bases. V was pared by 4 bases and J by 4 bases, with 7 bases of the junction left unmatched. Germline CDR1 is SGHNT and CDR2 is YYREEE (reference sequence). CDR3 length: 14 residues. CDR3 amino acids: CASSKDRARYEQYF. The CDR3 region has the DNA TGTGCCAGCAGCAAGGACAGGGCTAGGTACGAGCAGTACTTC.

The rearrangement joins TRBV4-2 to TRBJ2-7; 7 bases fit TRBD2. The CDR3 covers 14 residues. Germline V lookup: CDR1 LGHNA, CDR2 YNFKEQ. V trimming: 4 bases; J trimming: 4 bases; junction bases outside the gene matches: 7. CDR3 DNA sequence: TGTGCCAGCAGCCTAGAGCGGGGTAGTTACGAGCAGTACTTC. Amino acids: CASSLERGSYEQYF.

The chain recombines TRBV9 with TRBJ2-2; 11 nucleotides line up with TRBD2. The trim removed 4 bases at V and 0 bases at J, leaving 5 bases unmatched. Germline V gives CDR1 SGDLS, CDR2 YYNGEE. The CDR3 has 17 residues. The CDR3 nucleotides are TGTGCCAGCAGCCCTAGCGGGGGGACGTCGAACACCGGGGAGCTGTTTTTT. Translated: CASSPSGGTSNTGELFF.

J is TRBJ2-7 and V is TRBV28; D may be TRBD1 (5 bases). In germline, CDR1 is MDHEN, CDR2 SYDVKM. The ends were cut back, 7 bases at V and 9 bases at J, with 28 bases in the middle. CDR3 length: 16 amino acids. CDR3 sequence reads: CASNHKTESIRIGQYF. CDR3 nucleotide sequence: TGTGCCAGCAACCATAAGACAGAATCGATCCGAATCGGGCAGTACTTC.

This chain links TRBV9 with TRBJ2-1; 9 nucleotides match TRBD1. V dropped 4 bases and J dropped 3; count of bases not matched to a gene: 8. CDR1 is SGDLS and CDR2 is YYNGEE in the germline V gene. The CDR3 has 16 residues. The chain's CDR3 is CASSFSGTGNYNEQFF. The DNA for the CDR3 is TGTGCCAGCAGCTTCTCCGGGACAGGGAACTACAATGAGCAGTTCTTC.

The chain is built from TRBV9 and TRBJ1-4, with a tentative D call TRBD1 (6 bases). The ends were cut back, 0 bases at V and 4 bases at J, with 31 bases in the middle. Germline CDR1 reads SGDLS; CDR2 reads YYNGEE. The length of the CDR3 is 22 residues. CDR3 bases: TGTGCCAGCAGCGTAGGGTCTTTGAATGCGGGGGCCACAGGGACGAATAATGAAAAACTGTTTTTT. Encoded protein: CASSVGSLNAGATGTNNEKLFF.

This clone was recorded a few times. The chain is built from TRBV11-2 and TRBJ2-7; possibly TRBD1 for D (6 bases). Germline V CDR1 and CDR2: SGHAT, FQNNGV. V was shortened by 4 bases and J by 6 bases, with 16 bases between the two germline ends. The CDR3 totals 14 residues. The CDR3 loop is CASSYRPQGTEQYF. In DNA form, the CDR3 reads TGTGCCAGCAGCTACCGACCTCAGGGGACCGAGCAGTACTTC.

The CDR3: CASSLSGFTYEQYF. The DNA of the CDR3 is TGTGCCAGCAGTTTATCGGGATTCACCTACGAGCAGTACTTC. The chain couples TRBV6-5 to TRBJ2-7, with TRBD2 as a possible D gene (5 bases). This CDR3 spans 14 amino acids. Germline V gives CDR1 MNHEY, CDR2 SVGAGI. The V end lost 4 bases, the J end lost 2 bases, and 12 bases lay between the germline ends.

This chain connects TRBV5-6 to TRBJ1-1, with D tentatively TRBD1 (6 bases). In germline, CDR1 is SGHDT, CDR2 YYEEEE. Trimming removed 3 bases at V and 10 bases at J, with 22 bases between. The CDR3 has 15 residues. The CDR3 loop is CASSSQTGWRFGAFF. CDR3 DNA sequence: TGTGCCAGCAGCTCCCAGACAGGATGGCGTTTCGGAGCTTTCTTT.

The gene calls are TRBV7-6 and TRBJ2-2; D is unresolved. Per the germline V gene, CDR1 is SGHVS and CDR2 is FNYEAQ. CDR3 size: 12 residues. Trimming took 2 bases from V and 6 from J, leaving 4 bases between them. The CDR3 nucleotides are TGTGCCAGCAGCTTAAGAGCCGGGGAGCTGTTTTTT. It specifies CASSLRAGELFF.

This sequence joins TRBV18 and TRBJ2-3; possibly TRBD1 for D (6 bases). V was trimmed by 8 bases and J by 1 base, leaving 25 bases between them. Germline V CDR1 and CDR2: KGHSH, LQKENI. The CDR3 totals 18 residues. CDR3 DNA sequence: TGTGCCAGCACGTTATTAGGACAGCCTGCCTCCCGCACAGATACGCAGTATTTT. Its translation: CASTLLGQPASRTDTQYF.

The J gene is TRBJ1-3, the V gene TRBV28; the D is unclear. The CDR3 totals 14 residues. Trimming cost V 3 bases and J 4 bases, with 10 bases left between them. The germline V gene encodes CDR1 MDHEN and CDR2 SYDVKM. This CDR3 reads CASSLPQVGNTIYF. The CDR3 DNA sequence: TGTGCCAGCAGTTTGCCGCAGGTCGGAAACACCATATATTTT.

The chain links TRBV19 to TRBJ2-2; TRBD2 agrees at 7 bases. V lost 11 bases, J lost 1 base, and 10 bases stayed unmatched. Looked up from germline, CDR1 is LNHDA and CDR2 is SQIVND (reference sequence). CDR3 length: 15 residues. The CDR3 is CAGGVGGMNTGELFF. The DNA of the CDR3 is TGTGCCGGGGGGGTTGGAGGGATGAACACCGGGGAGCTGTTTTTT.

The chain is built from TRBV11-2 and TRBJ1-6; 7 nucleotides align to TRBD1. The germline V gene has CDR1 SGHAT and CDR2 FQNNGV. The CDR3 totals 16 residues. V shed 7 bases, J shed 8 bases, and the junction held 14 bases outside the gene matches. CDR3 residues: CASNDPIRQGDSPLHF. CDR3 DNA: TGTGCCAGCAACGATCCTATTAGACAGGGCGATTCACCCCTCCACTTT.

The V gene is TRBV19, the J gene TRBJ1-2, with 7 nucleotides matching TRBD1. The ends lost 3 bases at V and 2 bases at J; junction bases unmatched: 6. CDR1 is LNHDA and CDR2 is SQIVND in the germline V gene (reference sequence). The CDR3 length is 15 residues. The CDR3 here is CASSMRGQLNYGYTF. Here the CDR3 DNA reads TGTGCCAGTAGTATGAGGGGACAGCTAAACTATGGCTACACCTTC.

V and J are TRBV19 and TRBJ1-1; D possibly corresponds to TRBD1 (5 bases). Germline V gene lookup returns CDR1 LNHDA and CDR2 SQIVND (reference sequence). This CDR3 region has 14 residues. V shed 5 bases and J shed 6 bases, with 16 bases lying between them. The CDR3 loop reads CASSPGRGVAEAFF. As DNA, the CDR3 is TGTGCCAGTAGTCCAGGACGGGGGGTCGCTGAAGCTTTCTTT.

The chain has TRBV11-2 and TRBJ1-2; possible D gene TRBD1, 5 bases. Germline V lookup: CDR1 SGHAT, CDR2 FQNNGV. This CDR3 region has 15 residues. Between the trimmed V and J ends, which lost 5 bases and 1 base, there was a span of 14 bases. The CDR3 sequence is CASSPVGGFNYGYTF. CDR3 nucleotides: TGTGCCAGCAGCCCCGTGGGGGGGTTTAACTATGGCTACACCTTC. Full variable domain (missing parts from reference TRBV11-2 and TRBJ1-2): EAGVAQSPRYKIIEKRQSVAFWCNPISGHATLYWYQQILGQGPKLLIQFQNNGVVDDSQLPKDRFSAERLKGVDSTLKIQPAKLEDSAVYLCASSPVGGFNYGYTFGSGTRLTVV.

The chain carries TRBV3-1 (or the pseudogene TRBV3-2) and TRBJ1-2; TRBD1 aligns across 8 bases. Trimming removed 6 bases from V and 4 bases from J; junction bases left unmatched: 13. Germline V gene sequence: CDR1 LGHDT, CDR2 YNNKEL (reference sequence). The CDR3 runs 16 residues. CDR3 sequence: CASRRTGQGGSYGYTF. The CDR3 bases are TGTGCCAGCAGACGGACAGGGCAAGGGGGAAGCTATGGCTACACCTTC.